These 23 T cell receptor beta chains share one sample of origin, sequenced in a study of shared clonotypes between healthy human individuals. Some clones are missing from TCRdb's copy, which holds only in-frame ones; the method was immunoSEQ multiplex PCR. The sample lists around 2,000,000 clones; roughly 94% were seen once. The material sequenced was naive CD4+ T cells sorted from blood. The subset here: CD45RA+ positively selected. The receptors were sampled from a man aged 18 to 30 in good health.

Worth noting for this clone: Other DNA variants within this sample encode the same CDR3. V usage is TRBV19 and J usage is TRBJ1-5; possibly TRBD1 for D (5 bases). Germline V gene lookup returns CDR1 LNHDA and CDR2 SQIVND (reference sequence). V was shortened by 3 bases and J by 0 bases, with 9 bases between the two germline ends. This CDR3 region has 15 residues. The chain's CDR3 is CASSITGYSNQPQHF. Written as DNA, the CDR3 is TGTGCCAGTAGTATCACAGGTTATAGCAATCAGCCCCAGCATTTT.

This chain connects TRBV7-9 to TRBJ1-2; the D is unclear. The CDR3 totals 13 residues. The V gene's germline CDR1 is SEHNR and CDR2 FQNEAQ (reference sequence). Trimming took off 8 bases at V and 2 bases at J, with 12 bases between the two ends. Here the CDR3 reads CASARRENYGYTF. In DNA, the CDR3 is TGTGCCAGCGCGAGGCGGGAAAACTATGGCTACACCTTC.

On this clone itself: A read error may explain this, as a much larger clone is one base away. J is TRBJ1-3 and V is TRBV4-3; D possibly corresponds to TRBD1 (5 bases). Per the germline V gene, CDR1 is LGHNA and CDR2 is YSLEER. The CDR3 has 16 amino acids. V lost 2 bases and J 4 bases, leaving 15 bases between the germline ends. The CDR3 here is CASSQKTNGDGNTIYF. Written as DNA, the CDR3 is TGCGCCAGCAGCCAAAAGACCAACGGGGACGGAAACACCATATATTTT.

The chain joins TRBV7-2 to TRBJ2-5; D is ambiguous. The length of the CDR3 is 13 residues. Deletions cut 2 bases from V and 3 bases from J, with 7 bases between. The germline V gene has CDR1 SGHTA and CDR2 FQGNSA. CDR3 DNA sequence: TGTGCCAGCAGCTTACGGCTAGAAGAGACCCAGTACTTC. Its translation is CASSLRLEETQYF.

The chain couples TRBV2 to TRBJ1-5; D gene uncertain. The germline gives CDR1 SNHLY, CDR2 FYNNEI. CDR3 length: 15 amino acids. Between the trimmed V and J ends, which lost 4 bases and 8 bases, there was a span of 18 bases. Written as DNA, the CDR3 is TGTGCCAGCAGTGCCTGGACGGGCCTGAGGGAGCCCCAGCATTTT. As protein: CASSAWTGLREPQHF.

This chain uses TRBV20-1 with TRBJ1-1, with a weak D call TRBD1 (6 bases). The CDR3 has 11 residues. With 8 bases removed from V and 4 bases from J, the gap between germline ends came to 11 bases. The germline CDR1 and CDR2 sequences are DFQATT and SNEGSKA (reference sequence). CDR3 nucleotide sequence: TGCAGTTTGGTCAGGGGCACTGAAGCTTTCTTT. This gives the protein CSLVRGTEAFF.

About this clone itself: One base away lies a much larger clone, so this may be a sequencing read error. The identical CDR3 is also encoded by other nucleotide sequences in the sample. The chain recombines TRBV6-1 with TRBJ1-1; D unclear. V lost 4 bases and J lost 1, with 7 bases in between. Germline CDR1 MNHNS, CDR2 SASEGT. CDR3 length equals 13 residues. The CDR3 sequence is CASSGMGNTEAFF. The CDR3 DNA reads TGTGCCAGCAGTGGGATGGGGAACACTGAAGCTTTCTTT.

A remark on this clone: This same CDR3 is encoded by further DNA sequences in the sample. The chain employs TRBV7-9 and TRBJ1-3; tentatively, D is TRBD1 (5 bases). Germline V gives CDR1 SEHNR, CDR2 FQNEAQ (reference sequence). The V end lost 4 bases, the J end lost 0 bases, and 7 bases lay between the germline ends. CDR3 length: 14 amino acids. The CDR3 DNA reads TGTGCCAGCAGCTCCGGGACCTCTGGAAACACCATATATTTT. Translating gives CASSSGTSGNTIYF.

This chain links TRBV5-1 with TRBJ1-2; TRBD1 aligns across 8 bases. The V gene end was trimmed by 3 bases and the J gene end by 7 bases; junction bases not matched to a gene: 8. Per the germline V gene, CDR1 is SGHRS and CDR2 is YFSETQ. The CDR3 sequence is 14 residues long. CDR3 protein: CASSSQGALSGYTF. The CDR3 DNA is TGCGCCAGCAGCTCGCAGGGGGCTCTGAGTGGCTACACCTTC.

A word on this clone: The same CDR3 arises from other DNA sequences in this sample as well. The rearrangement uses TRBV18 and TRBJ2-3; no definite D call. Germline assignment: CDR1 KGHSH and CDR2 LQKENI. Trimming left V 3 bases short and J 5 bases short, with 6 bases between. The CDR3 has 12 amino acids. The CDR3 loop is CASSPLGDTQYF. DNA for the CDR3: TGTGCCAGCTCACCGTTAGGAGATACGCAGTATTTT.

The CDR3, as DNA: TGCAGCGTCGATAGCGGGAGGCTGGGCGAGCAGTACTTC. Translating it yields CSVDSGRLGEQYF. This chain uses TRBV29-1 with TRBJ2-7; 10 bases align to TRBD2. The germline CDR1 and CDR2 sequences are SQVTM and ANQGSEA. The CDR3 consists of 13 residues. J gave up 6 bases and V 6 bases, and 8 bases lay outside the gene matches.

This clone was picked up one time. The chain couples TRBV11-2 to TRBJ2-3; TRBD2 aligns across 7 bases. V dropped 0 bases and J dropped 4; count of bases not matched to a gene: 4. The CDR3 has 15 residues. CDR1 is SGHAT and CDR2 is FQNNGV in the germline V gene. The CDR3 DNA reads TGTGCCAGCAGCTTAGAGGCGGGAGTGTCAGATACGCAGTATTTT. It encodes CASSLEAGVSDTQYF.

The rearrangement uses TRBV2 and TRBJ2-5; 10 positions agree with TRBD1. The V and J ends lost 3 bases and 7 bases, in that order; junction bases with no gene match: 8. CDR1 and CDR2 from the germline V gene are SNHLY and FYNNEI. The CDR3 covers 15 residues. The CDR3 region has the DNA TGTGCCAGCAGTGACGGGACAGGGGCGTTAGGGACCCAGTACTTC. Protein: CASSDGTGALGTQYF. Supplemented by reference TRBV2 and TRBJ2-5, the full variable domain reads EPEVTQTPSHQVTQMGQEVILRCVPISNHLYFYWYRQILGQKVEFLVSFYNNEISEKSEIFDDQFSVERPDGSNFTLKIRSTKLEDSAMYFCASSDGTGALGTQYFGPGTRLLVL.

The CDR3 loop reads CASSLEDIGPYEQYF. The CDR3 DNA reads as TGTGCCAGCAGCTTAGAAGACATCGGACCCTACGAGCAGTACTTC. The V call is TRBV7-6, the J call TRBJ2-7; D is unresolved. Trimming cost V 1 base and J 2 bases, with 12 bases left between them. Germline loops: CDR1 SGHVS, CDR2 FNYEAQ. The CDR3 loop spans 15 amino acids.

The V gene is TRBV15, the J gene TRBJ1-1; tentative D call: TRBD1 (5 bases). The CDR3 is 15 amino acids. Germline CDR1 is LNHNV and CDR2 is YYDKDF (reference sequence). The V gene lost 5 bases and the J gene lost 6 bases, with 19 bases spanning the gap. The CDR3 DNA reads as TGTGCCACCAGCTCACGGGACCGAGTATCTCCTGAAGCTTTCTTT. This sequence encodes CATSSRDRVSPEAFF.

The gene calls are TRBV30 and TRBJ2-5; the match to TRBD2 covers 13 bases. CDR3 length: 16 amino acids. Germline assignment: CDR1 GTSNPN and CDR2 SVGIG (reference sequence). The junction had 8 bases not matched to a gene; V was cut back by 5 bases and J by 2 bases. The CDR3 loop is CAWSGLAGLAQETQYF. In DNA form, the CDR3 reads TGTGCCTGGTCGGGACTAGCGGGATTGGCTCAAGAGACCCAGTACTTC.

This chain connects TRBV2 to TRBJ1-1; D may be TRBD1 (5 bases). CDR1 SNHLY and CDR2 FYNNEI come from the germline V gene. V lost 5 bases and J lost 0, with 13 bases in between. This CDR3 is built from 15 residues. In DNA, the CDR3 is TGTGCCAGCAGTTCCCAGCGGGGCATGAACACTGAAGCTTTCTTT. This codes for CASSSQRGMNTEAFF.

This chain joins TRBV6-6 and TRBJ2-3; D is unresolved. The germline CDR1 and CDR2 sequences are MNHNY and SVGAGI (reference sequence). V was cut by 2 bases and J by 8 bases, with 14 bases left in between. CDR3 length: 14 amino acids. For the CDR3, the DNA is TGTGCCAGCAGTTACCCCGGCCAAGATCCTACGCAGTATTTT. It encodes CASSYPGQDPTQYF.

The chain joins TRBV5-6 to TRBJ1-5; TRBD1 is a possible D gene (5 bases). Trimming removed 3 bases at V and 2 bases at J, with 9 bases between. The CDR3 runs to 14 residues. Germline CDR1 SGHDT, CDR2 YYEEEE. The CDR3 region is CASSWGGGNQPQHF. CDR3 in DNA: TGTGCCAGCAGCTGGGGGGGTGGCAATCAGCCCCAGCATTTT.

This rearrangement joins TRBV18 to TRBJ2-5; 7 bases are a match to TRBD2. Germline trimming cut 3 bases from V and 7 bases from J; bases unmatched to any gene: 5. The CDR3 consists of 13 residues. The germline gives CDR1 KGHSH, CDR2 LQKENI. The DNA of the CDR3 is TGTGCCAGCTCACCCAGCGGGGAAGCGACCCAGTACTTC. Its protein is CASSPSGEATQYF.

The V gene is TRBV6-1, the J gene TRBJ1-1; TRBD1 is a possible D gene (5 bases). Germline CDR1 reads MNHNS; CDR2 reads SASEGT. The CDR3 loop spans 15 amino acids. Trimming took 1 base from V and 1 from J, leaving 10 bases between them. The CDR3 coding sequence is TGTGCCAGCAGTGAAGGCGGGGCGAGGAACACTGAAGCTTTCTTT. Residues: CASSEGGARNTEAFF.

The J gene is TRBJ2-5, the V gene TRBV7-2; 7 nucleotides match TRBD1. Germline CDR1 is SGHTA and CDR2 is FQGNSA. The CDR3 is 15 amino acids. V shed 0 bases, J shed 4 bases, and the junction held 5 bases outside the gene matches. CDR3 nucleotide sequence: TGTGCCAGCAGCTTAGCGTACAGGGGTGGAGAGACCCAGTACTTC. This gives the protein CASSLAYRGGETQYF.

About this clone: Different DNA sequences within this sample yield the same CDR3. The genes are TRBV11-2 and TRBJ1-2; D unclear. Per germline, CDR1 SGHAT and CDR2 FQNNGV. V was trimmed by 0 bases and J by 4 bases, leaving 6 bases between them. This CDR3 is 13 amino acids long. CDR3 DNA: TGTGCCAGCAGCTTAGACAGGCTCTATGGCTACACCTTC. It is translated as CASSLDRLYGYTF.